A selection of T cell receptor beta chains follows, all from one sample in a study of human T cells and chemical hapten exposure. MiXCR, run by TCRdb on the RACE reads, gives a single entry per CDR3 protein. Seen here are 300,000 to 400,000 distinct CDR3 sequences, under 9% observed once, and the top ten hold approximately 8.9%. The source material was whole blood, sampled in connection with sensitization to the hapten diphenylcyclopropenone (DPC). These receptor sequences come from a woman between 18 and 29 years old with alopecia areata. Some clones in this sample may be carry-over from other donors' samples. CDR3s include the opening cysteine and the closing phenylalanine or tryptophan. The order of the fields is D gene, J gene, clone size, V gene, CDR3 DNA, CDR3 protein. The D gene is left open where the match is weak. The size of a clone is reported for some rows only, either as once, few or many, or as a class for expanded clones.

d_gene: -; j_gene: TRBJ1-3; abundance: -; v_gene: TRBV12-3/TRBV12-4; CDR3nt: TGTGCCAGCAGTTTTAGTGGCAGGGCCATTGGAAACACCATATATTTT; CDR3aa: CASSFSGRAIGNTIYF
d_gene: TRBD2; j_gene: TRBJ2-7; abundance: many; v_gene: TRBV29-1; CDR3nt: TGCAGCGCTTCTAGCGGGGGGATCTACGAGCAGTACTTC; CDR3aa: CSASSGGIYEQYF
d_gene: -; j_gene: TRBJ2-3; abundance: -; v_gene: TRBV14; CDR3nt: TGTGCCAGCAGTCAACACAGATCCGGGGGGCGGCCAGATACGCAGTATTTT; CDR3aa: CASSQHRSGGRPDTQYF
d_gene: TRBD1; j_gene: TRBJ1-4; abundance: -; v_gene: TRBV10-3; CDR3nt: TGTGCCATCAGTGACGGGACAGGGAATGAAAAACTGTTTTTT; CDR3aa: CAISDGTGNEKLFF
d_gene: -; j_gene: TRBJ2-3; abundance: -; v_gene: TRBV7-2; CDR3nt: TGTGCCAGCAGCTTCTGGGGGACTAGCACAGATACGCAGTATTTT; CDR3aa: CASSFWGTSTDTQYF
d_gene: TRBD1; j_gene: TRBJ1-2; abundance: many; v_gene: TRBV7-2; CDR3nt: TGTGCCAGCAGCTCTCGGACAGGGGCAGGCTACACCTTC; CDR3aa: CASSSRTGAGYTF
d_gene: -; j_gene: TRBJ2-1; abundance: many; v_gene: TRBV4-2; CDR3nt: TGTGCCAGCAGAATGGGGGGGGGCCATGAGCAGTTCTTC; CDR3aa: CASRMGGGHEQFF
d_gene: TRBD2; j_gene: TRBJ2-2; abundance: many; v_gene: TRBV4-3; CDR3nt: TGCGCCAGCAGCCTACTAGCGGGGCCTACGAACACCGGGGAGCTGTTTTTT; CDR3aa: CASSLLAGPTNTGELFF
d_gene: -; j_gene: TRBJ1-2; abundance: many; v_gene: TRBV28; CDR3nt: TGTGCCAGCACACCCCATGTTCGGGGGAACTATGGCTACACCTTC; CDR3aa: CASTPHVRGNYGYTF
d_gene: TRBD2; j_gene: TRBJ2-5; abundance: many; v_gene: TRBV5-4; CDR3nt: TGTGCCAGCAGCCCCGGAGTAGCGGGGTCAGGAGAGACCCAGTACTTC; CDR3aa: CASSPGVAGSGETQYF
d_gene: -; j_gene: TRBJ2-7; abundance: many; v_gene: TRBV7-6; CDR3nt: TGTGCCAGCAGCTCCGAGGTATACTCCTACGAGCAGTACTTC; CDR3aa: CASSSEVYSYEQYF
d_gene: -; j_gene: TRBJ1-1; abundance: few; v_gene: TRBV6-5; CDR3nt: TGTGCCAGCAGTTACGGGGGGGCGGTTACTGAAGCTTTCTTT; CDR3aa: CASSYGGAVTEAFF
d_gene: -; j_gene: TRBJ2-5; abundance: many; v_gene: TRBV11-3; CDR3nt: TGTGCCAGCAGCCGGGAAGAGGGGGAGACCCAGTACTTC; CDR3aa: CASSREEGETQYF
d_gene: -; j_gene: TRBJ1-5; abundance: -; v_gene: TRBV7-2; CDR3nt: TGTGCCAGCAGCTGGAATAGCAATCAGCCCCAGCATTTT; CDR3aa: CASSWNSNQPQHF
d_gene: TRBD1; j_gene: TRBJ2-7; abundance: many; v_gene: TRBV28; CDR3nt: TGTGCCAGCAGTCTCATCCCGGGACAGGGCTTGTACGAGCAGTACTTC; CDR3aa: CASSLIPGQGLYEQYF
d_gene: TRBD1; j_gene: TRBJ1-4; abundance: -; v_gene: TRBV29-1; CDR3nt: TGCAGCGTTTCGGGACAGGGTTTCGAAAAACTGTTTTTT; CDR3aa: CSVSGQGFEKLFF
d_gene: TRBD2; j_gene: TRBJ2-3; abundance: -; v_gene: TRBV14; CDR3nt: TGTGCCAGCAGCCTTAGCGGGGGGACCACAGATACGCAGTATTTT; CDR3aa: CASSLSGGTTDTQYF
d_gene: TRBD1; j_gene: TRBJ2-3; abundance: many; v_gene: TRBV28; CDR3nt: TGTGCCAGCAGTTTAAGCCTGGACAGGGGGCGTAGCACAGATACGCAGTATTTT; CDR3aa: CASSLSLDRGRSTDTQYF
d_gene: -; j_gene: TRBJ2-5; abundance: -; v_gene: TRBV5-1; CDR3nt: TGCGCCAGCAGCTTGGTTTCCTCAAAAGAGACCCAGTACTTC; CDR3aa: CASSLVSSKETQYF
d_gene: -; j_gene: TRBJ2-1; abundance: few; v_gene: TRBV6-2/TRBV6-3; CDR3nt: TGTGCCAGCAGGGACGGCAGGAGCTCCTACAATGAGCAGTTCTTC; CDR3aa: CASRDGRSSYNEQFF
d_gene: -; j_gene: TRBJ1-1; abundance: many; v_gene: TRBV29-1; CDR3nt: TGCAGCGTTGAAGGGTCGTCTGGAGGCACTGAAGCTTTCTTT; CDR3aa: CSVEGSSGGTEAFF
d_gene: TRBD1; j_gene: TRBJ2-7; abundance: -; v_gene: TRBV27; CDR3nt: TGTGCCAGCAGTTTAGACGACAGGGCCTACGAGCAGTACTTC; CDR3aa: CASSLDDRAYEQYF
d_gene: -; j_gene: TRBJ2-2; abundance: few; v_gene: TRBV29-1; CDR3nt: TGCAGCGTTGTTACCGTAGGCGGGGAGCTGTTTTTT; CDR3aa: CSVVTVGGELFF
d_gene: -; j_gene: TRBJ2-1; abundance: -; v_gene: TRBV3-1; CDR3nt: TGTGCCAGCAGCCCCCCGGCGAGCGGAAAGCAGTTCTTC; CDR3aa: CASSPPASGKQFF
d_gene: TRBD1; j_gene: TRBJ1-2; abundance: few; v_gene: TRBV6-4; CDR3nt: TGTGCCAGCAGCCCAGGACGACAGGGCTATGGCTACACCTTC; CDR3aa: CASSPGRQGYGYTF
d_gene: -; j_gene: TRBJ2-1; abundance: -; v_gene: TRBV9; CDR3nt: TGTGCCAGCAGCTACAATGGGAATGAGCAGTTCTTC; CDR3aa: CASSYNGNEQFF
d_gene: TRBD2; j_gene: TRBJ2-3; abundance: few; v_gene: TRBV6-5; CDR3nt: TGTGCCAGCAGTTACTCGTCCGGCGGGGGGAGCACAGATACGCAGTATTTT; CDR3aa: CASSYSSGGGSTDTQYF
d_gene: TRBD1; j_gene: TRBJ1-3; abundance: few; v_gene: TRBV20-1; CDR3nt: TGCAGTGCTACCGGGACAGATGGAAACACCATATATTTT; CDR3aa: CSATGTDGNTIYF
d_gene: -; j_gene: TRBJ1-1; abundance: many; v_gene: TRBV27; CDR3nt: TGTGCCAGCAGTGCCTTTTCTGTTTTGAGCACTGAAGCTTTCTTT; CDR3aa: CASSAFSVLSTEAFF
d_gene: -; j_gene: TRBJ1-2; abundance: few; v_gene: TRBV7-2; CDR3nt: TGTGCCAGCAGCTTGGACCTTCGAGGCTACACCTTC; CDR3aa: CASSLDLRGYTF
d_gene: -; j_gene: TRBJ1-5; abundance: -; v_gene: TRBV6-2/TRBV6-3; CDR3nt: TGTGCCAGCACAGATTTGGGGACCTTAAGTGCTCAGCCCCAGCATTTT; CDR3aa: CASTDLGTLSAQPQHF
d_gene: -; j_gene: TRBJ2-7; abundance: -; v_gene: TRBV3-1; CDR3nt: TGTGCCAGCAGCCCCCGTTGGGAAGGCGAGCAGTACTTC; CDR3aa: CASSPRWEGEQYF
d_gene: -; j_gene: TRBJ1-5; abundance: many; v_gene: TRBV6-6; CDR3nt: TGTGCCAGCAGTTACAATAGCAATCAGCCCCAGCATTTT; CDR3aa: CASSYNSNQPQHF
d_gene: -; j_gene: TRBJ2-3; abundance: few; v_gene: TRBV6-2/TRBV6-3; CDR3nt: TGTGCCAGCAGTTACCCCTCCGCGGGACCCTACACAGATACGCAGTATTTT; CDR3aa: CASSYPSAGPYTDTQYF
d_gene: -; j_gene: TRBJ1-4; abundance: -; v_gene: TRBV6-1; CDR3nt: TGTGCCAGCAGTGAAAAGTCAGGGGATCCGGCTAATGAAAAACTGTTTTTT; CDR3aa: CASSEKSGDPANEKLFF
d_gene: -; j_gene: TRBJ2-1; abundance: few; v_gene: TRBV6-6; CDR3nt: TGTGCCAGCAAAGGGAGCTCCTACAATGAGCAGTTCTTC; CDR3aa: CASKGSSYNEQFF
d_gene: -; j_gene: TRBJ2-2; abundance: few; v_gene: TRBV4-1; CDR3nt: TGCGCCAGCAGCCAAGGTCCTAAAGGATCGAACACCGGGGAGCTGTTTTTT; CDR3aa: CASSQGPKGSNTGELFF
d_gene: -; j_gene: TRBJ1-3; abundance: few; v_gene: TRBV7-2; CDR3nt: TGTGCCAGCAGCTTAGGAGTAGGGTTAATCACCGGAAACACCATATATTTT; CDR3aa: CASSLGVGLITGNTIYF
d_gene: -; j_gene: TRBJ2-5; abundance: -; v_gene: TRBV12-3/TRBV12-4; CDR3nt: TGTGCCAGCAGTTTATTTCAGGACAGCCAAGAGACCCAGTACTTC; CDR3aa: CASSLFQDSQETQYF
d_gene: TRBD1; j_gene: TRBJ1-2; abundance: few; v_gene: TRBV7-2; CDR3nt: TGTGCCAGCAGCTACCGTACGACAGGGCTCTATGGCTACACCTTC; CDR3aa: CASSYRTTGLYGYTF
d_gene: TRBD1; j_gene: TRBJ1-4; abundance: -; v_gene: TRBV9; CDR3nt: TGTGCCAGCAGCGCGGGGGACAGGGGACTTGCAACTAATGAAAAACTGTTTTTT; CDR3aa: CASSAGDRGLATNEKLFF